This TCR beta chain is drawn from a study of PD-L1 blockade in urothelial cancer. Study context: Per blood sample, T cells had a median of roughly 150,000. Whole-study results and caveats: Patients with below-median pretreatment blood clonality survived longer.

As regards this clone: Its matching antigen is unknown.

TCRdb's copy holds only in-frame clones and misses some; the assay was immunoSEQ multiplex PCR. The data show more than 30,000 clones, 65% to 85% seen once. The sequence was collected from a man between 60 and 75 years old with urothelial cancer. Sequenced here: PBMCs, sampled around atezolizumab (anti-PD-L1) treatment.

CDR3 coding DNA: TGTGCCAGCAGCCCCCGGACAGGGGTTTCACCCCTCCACTTT. Protein sequence: CASSPRTGVSPLHF. The chain carries TRBV14 and TRBJ1-6; 9 bases agree with TRBD1. With 4 bases clipped from V and 9 bases from J, the junction kept 4 bases outside the gene matches. This CDR3 has 14 residues. Germline-derived CDR1 and CDR2 are SGHDN and FVKESK.